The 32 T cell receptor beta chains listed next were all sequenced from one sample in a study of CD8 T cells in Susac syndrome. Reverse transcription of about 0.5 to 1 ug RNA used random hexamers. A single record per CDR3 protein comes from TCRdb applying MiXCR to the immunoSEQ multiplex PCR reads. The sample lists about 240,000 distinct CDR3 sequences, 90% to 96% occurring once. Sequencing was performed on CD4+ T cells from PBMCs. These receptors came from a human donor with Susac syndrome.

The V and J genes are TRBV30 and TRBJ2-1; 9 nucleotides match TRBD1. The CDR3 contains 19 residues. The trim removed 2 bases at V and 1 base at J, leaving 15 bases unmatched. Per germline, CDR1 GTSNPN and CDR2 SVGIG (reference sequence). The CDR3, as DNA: TGTGCCTGGAGTCCAACGGACAGGGGAGGGGGAGGGTCCTACAATGAGCAGTTCTTC. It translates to CAWSPTDRGGGGSYNEQFF.

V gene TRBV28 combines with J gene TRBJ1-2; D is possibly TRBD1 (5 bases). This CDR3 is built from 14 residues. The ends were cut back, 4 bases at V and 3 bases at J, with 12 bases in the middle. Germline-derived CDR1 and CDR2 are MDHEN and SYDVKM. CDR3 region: CASSSSGLHYGYTF. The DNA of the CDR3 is TGTGCCAGCAGTTCATCGGGGCTACACTATGGCTACACCTTC.

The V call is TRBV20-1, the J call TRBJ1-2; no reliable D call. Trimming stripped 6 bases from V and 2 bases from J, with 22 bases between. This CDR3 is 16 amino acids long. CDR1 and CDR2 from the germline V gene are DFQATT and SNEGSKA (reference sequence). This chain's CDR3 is CSASPLLWRENYGYTF. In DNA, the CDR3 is TGCAGTGCCTCCCCGTTGTTATGGAGGGAGAACTATGGCTACACCTTC.

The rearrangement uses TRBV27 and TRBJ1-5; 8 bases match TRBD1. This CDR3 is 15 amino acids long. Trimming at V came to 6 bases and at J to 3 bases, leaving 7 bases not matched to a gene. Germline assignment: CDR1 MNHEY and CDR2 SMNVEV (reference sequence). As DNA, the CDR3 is TGTGCCAGCAGCCGTTCGACAGGGGTCAATCAGCCCCAGCATTTT. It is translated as CASSRSTGVNQPQHF.

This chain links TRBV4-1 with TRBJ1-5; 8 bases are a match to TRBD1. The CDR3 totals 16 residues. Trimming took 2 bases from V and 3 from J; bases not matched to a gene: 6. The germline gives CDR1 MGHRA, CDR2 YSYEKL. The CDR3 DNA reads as TGCGCCAGCAGCCAACCCGGACAGGGACACAATCAGCCCCAGCATTTT. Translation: CASSQPGQGHNQPQHF.

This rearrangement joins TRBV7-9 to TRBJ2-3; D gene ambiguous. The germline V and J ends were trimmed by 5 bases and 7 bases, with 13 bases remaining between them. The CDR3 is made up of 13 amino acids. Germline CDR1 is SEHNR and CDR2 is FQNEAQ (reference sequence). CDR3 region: CASSPLASNTQYF. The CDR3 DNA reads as TGTGCCAGCAGCCCTCTGGCTAGTAATACGCAGTATTTT.

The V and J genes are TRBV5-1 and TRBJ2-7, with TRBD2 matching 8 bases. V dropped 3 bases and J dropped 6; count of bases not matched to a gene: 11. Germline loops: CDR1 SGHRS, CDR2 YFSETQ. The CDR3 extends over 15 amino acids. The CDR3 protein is CASSSNSGIGFEQYF. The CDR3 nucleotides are TGCGCCAGCAGCTCAAATAGCGGGATAGGCTTCGAGCAGTACTTC.

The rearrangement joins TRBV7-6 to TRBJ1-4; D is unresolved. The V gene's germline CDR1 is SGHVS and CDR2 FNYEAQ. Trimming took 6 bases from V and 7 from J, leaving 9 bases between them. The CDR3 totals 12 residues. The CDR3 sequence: CASRLLGEKLFF. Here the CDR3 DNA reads TGTGCCAGCAGGCTCCTAGGTGAAAAACTGTTTTTT.

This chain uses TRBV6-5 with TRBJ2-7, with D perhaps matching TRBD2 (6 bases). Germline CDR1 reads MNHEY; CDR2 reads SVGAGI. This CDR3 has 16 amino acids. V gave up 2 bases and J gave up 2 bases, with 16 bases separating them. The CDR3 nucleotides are TGTGCCAGCAGTTACCTAGCGTTGGGCGGGCCCTACGAGCAGTACTTC. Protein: CASSYLALGGPYEQYF.

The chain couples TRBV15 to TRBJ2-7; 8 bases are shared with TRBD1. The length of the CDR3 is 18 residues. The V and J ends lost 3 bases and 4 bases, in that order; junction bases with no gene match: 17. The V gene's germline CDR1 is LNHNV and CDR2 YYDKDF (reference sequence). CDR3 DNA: TGTGCCACCAGCAGCCTCGAAGGGTTTAGGACAGGGAAGTACGAGCAGTACTTC. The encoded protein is CATSSLEGFRTGKYEQYF.

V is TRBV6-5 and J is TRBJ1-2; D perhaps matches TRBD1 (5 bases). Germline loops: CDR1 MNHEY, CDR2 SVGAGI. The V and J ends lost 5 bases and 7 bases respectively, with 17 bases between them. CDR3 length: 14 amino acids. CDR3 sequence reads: CASSAEKTVPGYTF. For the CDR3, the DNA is TGTGCCAGCAGTGCGGAAAAGACAGTTCCTGGCTACACCTTC.

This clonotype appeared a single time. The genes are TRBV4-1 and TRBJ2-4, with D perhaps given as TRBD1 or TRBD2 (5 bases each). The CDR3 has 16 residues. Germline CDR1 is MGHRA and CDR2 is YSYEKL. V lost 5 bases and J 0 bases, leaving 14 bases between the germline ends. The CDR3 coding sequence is TGCGCCAGCAGCTACTTGGGGGATCTAGCCAAAAACATTCAGTACTTC. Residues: CASSYLGDLAKNIQYF.

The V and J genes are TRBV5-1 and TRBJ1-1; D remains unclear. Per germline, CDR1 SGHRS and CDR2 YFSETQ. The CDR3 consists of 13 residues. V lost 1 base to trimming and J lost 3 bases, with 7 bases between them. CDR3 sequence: CASSLTTHTEAFF. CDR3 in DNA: TGCGCCAGCAGCTTGACTACGCACACTGAAGCTTTCTTT.

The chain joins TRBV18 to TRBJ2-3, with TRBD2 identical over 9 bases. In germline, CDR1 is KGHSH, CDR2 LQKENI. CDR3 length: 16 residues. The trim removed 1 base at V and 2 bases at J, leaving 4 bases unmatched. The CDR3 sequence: CASSPLSGRPTDTQYF. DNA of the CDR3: TGTGCCAGCTCACCACTCAGCGGGAGGCCCACAGATACGCAGTATTTT.

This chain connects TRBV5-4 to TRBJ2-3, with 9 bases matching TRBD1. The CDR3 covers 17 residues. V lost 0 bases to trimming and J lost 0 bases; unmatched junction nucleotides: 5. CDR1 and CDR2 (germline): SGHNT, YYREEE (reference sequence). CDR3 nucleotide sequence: TGTGCCAGCAGCTTGGTCGGACAGGGGATTAGCACAGATACGCAGTATTTT. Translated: CASSLVGQGISTDTQYF.

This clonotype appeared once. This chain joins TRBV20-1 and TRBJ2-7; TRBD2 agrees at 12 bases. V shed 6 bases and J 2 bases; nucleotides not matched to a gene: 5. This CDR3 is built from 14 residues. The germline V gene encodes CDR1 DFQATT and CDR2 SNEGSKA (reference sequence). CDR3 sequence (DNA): TGCAGTGCCTCTAGCGGGAGGGCCCCCTACGAGCAGTACTTC. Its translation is CSASSGRAPYEQYF.

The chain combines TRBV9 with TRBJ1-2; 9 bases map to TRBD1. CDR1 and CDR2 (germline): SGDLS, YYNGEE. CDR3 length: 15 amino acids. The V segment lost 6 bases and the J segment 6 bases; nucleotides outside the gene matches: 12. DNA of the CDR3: TGTGCCAGCAATTATAACGTTGGGACAGGGAATGGCTACACCTTC. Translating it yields CASNYNVGTGNGYTF.

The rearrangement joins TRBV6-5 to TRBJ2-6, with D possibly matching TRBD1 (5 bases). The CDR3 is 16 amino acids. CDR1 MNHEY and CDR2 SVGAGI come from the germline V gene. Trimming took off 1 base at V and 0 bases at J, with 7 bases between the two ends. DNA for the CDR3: TGTGCCAGCAGTTACTTCCAGGGCTCTGGGGCCAACGTCCTGACTTTC. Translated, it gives CASSYFQGSGANVLTF.

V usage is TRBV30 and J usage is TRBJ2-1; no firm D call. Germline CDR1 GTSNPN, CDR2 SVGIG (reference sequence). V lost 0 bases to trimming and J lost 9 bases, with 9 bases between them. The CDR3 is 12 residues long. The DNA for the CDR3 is TGTGCCTGGAGTGTACTTTTGAGTGAGCAGTTCTTC. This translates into CAWSVLLSEQFF.

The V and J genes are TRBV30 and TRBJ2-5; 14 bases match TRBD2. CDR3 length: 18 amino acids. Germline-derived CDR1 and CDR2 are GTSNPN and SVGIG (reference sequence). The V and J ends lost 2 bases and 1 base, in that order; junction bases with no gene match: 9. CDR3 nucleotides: TGTGCCTGGAGTCCGTCTTGGACTAGCGGGAGGCGCCAAGAGACCCAGTACTTC. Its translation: CAWSPSWTSGRRQETQYF.

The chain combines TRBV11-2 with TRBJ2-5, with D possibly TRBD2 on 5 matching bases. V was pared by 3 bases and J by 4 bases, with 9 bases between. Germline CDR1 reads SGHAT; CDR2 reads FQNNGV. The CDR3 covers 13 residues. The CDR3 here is CASSLRARETQYF. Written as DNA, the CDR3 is TGTGCCAGCAGCTTGAGGGCGCGAGAGACCCAGTACTTC.

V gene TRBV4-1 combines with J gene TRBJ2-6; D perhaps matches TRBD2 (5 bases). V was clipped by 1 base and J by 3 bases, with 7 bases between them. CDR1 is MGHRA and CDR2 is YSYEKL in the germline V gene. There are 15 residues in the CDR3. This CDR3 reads CASSQAGIGANVLTF. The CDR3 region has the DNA TGCGCCAGCAGCCAAGCCGGGATTGGGGCCAACGTCCTGACTTTC.

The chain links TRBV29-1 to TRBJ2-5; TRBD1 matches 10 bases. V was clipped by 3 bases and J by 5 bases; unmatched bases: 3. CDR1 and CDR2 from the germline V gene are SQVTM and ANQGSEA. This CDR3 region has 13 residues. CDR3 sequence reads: CSVELGQGETQYF. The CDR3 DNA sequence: TGCAGCGTTGAGTTGGGACAGGGGGAGACCCAGTACTTC. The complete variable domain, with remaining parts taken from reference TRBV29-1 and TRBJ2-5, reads SAVISQKPSRDICQRGTSLTIQCQVDSQVTMMFWYRQQPGQSLTLIATANQGSEATYESGFVIDKFPISRPNLTFSTLTVSNMSPEDSSIYLCSVELGQGETQYFGPGTRLLVL.

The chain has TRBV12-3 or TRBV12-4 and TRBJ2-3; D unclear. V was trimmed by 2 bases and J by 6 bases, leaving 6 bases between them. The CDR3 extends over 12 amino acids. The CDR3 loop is CASSLNGDTQYF. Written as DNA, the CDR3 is TGTGCCAGCAGTTTAAACGGGGATACGCAGTATTTT.

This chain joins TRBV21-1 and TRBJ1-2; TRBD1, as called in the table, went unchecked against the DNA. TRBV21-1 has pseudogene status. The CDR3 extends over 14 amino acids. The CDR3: CASSPTGEGYGYTF. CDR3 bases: TGTGCCAGCAGCCCCACCGGGGAAGGCTATGGCTACACCTTC.

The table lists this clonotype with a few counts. CDR3 region: CSARDTSGSTDTQYF. Here the CDR3 DNA reads TGCAGTGCTCGCGATACTAGCGGGAGCACAGATACGCAGTATTTT. This chain links TRBV20-1 with TRBJ2-3, with 9 bases fitting TRBD2. This CDR3 has 15 residues. Germline CDR1 is DFQATT and CDR2 is SNEGSKA (reference sequence). The V gene end was trimmed by 5 bases and the J gene end by 0 bases; junction bases not matched to a gene: 6.

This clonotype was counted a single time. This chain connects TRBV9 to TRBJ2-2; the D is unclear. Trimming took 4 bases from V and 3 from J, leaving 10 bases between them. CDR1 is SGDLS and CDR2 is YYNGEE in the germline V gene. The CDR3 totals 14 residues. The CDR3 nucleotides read TGTGCCAGCAGCCTACGCGAGCACACCGGGGAGCTGTTTTTT. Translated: CASSLREHTGELFF.

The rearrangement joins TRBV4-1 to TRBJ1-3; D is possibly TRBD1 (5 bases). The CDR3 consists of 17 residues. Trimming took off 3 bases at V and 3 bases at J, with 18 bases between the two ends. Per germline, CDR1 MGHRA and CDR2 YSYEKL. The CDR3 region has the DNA TGCGCCAGCAGCCACCTCGGGGGATCAACTGGTGGAAACACCATATATTTT. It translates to CASSHLGGSTGGNTIYF.

This CDR3 is CASSPVVGQETQYF. DNA of the CDR3: TGTGCCAGCAGTCCGGTGGTGGGCCAAGAGACCCAGTACTTC. The gene calls are TRBV11-2 and TRBJ2-5; no firm D call. Per germline, CDR1 SGHAT and CDR2 FQNNGV. Trimming removed 6 bases from V and 1 base from J, with 12 bases in between. This CDR3 spans 14 amino acids.

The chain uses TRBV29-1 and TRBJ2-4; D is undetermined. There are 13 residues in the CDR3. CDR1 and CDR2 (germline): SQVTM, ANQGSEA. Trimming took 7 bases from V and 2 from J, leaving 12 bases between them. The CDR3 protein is CSAYHSPKNIQYF. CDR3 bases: TGCAGCGCCTACCACAGCCCCAAAAACATTCAGTACTTC.

The CDR3 DNA follows: TGTGCCAGCAGGACCCGGGGGACCAATAACTATGGCTACACCTTC. As protein: CASRTRGTNNYGYTF. The chain carries TRBV5-6 and TRBJ1-2; perhaps TRBD1 as D (5 bases). Trimming took off 5 bases at V and 1 base at J, with 15 bases between the two ends. CDR1 and CDR2 (germline): SGHDT, YYEEEE. This CDR3 comprises 15 residues.

CDR3 sequence reads: CASSHGTSWGETQYF. CDR3 coding DNA: TGTGCCAGCAGCCACGGGACATCCTGGGGAGAGACCCAGTACTTC. The chain combines TRBV14 with TRBJ2-5; D might be TRBD1 (6 bases). Germline lookup yields CDR1 SGHDN and CDR2 FVKESK. This CDR3 is 15 amino acids long. V was shortened by 3 bases and J by 4 bases, with 15 bases between the two germline ends.